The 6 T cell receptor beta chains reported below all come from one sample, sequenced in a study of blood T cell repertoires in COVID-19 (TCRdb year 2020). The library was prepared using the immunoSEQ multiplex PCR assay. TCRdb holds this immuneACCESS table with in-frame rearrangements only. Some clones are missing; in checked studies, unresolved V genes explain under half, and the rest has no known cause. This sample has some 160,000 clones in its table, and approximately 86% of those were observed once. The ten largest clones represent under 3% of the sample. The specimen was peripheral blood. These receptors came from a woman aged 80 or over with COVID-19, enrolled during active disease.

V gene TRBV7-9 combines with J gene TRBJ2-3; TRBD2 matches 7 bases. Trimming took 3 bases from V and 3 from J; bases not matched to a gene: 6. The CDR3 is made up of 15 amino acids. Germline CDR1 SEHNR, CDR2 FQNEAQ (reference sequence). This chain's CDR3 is CASSLRETPTDTQYF. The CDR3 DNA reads TGTGCCAGCAGCTTGCGGGAGACTCCGACAGATACGCAGTATTTT.

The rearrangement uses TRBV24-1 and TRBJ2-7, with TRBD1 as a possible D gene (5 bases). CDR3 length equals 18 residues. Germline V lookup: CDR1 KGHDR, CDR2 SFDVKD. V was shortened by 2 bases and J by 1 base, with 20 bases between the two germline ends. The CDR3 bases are TGTGCCACCAGTGATTCATTAAGTACAGGAGATGGTTCCTACGAGCAGTACTTC. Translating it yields CATSDSLSTGDGSYEQYF.

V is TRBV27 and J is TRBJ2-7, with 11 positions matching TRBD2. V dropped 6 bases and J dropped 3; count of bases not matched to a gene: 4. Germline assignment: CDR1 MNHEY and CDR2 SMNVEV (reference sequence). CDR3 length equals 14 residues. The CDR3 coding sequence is TGTGCCAGCAGCCCACTAGCGGGAGTCTACGAGCAGTACTTC. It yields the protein CASSPLAGVYEQYF.

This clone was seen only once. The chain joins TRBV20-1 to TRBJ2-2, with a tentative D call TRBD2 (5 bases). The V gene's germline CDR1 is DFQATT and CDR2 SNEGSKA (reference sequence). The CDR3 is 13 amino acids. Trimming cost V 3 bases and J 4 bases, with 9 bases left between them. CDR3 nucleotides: TGCAGTGCTAGTCCTCGGGGCACCGGGGAGCTGTTTTTT. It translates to CSASPRGTGELFF.

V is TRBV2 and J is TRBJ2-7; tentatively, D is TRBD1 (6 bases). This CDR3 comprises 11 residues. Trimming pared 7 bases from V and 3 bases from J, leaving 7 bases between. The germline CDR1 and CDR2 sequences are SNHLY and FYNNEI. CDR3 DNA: TGTGCCAGCATACAGGGCTACGAGCAGTACTTC. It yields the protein CASIQGYEQYF.

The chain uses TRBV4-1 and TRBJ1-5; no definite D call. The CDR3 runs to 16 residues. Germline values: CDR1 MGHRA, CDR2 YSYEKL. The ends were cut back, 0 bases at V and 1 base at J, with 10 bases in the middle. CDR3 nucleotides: TGCGCCAGCAGCCAAGATGTCGGTTACAGCAATCAGCCCCAGCATTTT. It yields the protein CASSQDVGYSNQPQHF.